These 4 T cell receptor beta chains were sequenced from one sample in a study of spatial heterogeneity in lung cancer. TCRdb processed the 5' RACE reads anew with MiXCR; each CDR3 protein has one entry. The table shows some 110,000 distinct CDR3 sequences, with 10% to 15% occurring only once. Time point noted: blood at routine non-recurrence follow-up after resection. Researchers sequenced whole RNA taken from tumor, nontumor lung or frozen PBMC without sorting. The specimen was PBMCs, collected at follow-up. These receptors were taken from a male donor with early-stage non-small cell lung cancer.

This clonotype appeared many times. V and J are TRBV24-1 and TRBJ2-3; a possible D gene is TRBD1 (6 bases). Trimming shortened V by 3 bases and J by 3 bases, and 15 bases separated the two germline ends. The CDR3 is made up of 16 amino acids. Germline loops: CDR1 KGHDR, CDR2 SFDVKD. The CDR3 sequence is CATSDRTAKGTDTQYF. In DNA, the CDR3 is TGTGCCACCAGTGATCGGACAGCAAAAGGGACAGATACGCAGTATTTT.

This sequence joins TRBV10-3 and TRBJ1-4, with D uncertain. The germline V gene has CDR1 ENHRY and CDR2 SYGVKD. The CDR3 sequence is 13 residues long. Trimming removed 2 bases at V and 8 bases at J, with 9 bases between. CDR3 in DNA: TGTGCCATCAGTGAGATAGGCCGGGAAAAACTGTTTTTT. Its protein product is CAISEIGREKLFF.

CDR3 DNA sequence: TGTGCCAGCAGCTCTGACAGATACAATGAGCAGTTCTTC. This codes for CASSSDRYNEQFF. The chain carries TRBV7-2 and TRBJ2-1; D possibly corresponds to TRBD1 (5 bases). Trimming removed 4 bases from V and 4 bases from J, with 8 bases in between. Per germline, CDR1 SGHTA and CDR2 FQGNSA. The CDR3 has 13 amino acids. The variable domain in full, completed from reference TRBV7-2 and TRBJ2-1, reads GAGVSQSPSNKVTEKGKDVELRCDPISGHTALYWYRQSLGQGLEFLIYFQGNSAPDKSGLPSDRFSAERTGGSVSTLTIQRTQQEDSAVYLCASSSDRYNEQFFGPGTRLTVL.

This clonotype was observed a handful of times. The chain combines TRBV3-1 with TRBJ1-2; the D is unclear. Per germline, CDR1 LGHDT and CDR2 YNNKEL (reference sequence). The CDR3 consists of 13 residues. Between the trimmed V and J ends, which lost 0 bases and 5 bases, there was a span of 7 bases. The CDR3 nucleotides read TGTGCCAGCAGCCAAGAACTCCGGTATGGCTACACCTTC. Its translation: CASSQELRYGYTF.